The TCR beta chain described here comes from a study of radiotherapy plus CTLA-4 blockade in lung cancer. The CDR3 extends over 14 amino acids. Germline CDR1 is MNHEY and CDR2 is SVGAGI. The V end lost 5 bases, the J end lost 6 bases, and 14 bases lay between the germline ends. TCRdb's copy holds only in-frame clones and misses some; the assay was immunoSEQ multiplex PCR. Counted here are roughly 92,000 clones, around 85% occurring once; the ten biggest clones make up 2% to 2.5%. The material was peripheral blood, obtained from a patient treated with radiotherapy plus ipilimumab. The receptor was derived from a human donor with non-small cell lung cancer who had a partial response to radiotherapy plus ipilimumab. The chain links TRBV6-5 to TRBJ1-3, with D possibly being TRBD1 (5 bases). The CDR3 DNA is TGTGCCAGCAGTGAAGAGGGAGGGACAAACACCATATATTTT. Protein: CASSEEGGTNTIYF.